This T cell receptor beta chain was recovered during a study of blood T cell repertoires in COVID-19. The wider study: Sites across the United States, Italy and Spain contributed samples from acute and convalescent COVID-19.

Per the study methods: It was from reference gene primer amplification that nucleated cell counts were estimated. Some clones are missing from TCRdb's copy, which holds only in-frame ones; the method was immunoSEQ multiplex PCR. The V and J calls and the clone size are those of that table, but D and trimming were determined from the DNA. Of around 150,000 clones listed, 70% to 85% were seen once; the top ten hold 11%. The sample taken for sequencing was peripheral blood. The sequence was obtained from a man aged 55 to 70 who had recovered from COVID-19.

CDR3 in amino acids: CASSQDGGQGADTQYF. The CDR3 nucleotides are TGTGCCAGCAGCCAAGATGGCGGACAGGGGGCAGATACGCAGTATTTT. This chain uses TRBV4-2 with TRBJ2-3; 10 positions match TRBD1. V shed 0 bases and J 4 bases; nucleotides not matched to a gene: 4. The CDR3 consists of 16 residues. Germline assignment: CDR1 LGHNA and CDR2 YNFKEQ.